These T cell receptor beta chains were read from a single sample in a study of identical twins. One entry per CDR3 protein results from TCRdb running MiXCR on the 5' RACE reads. Of a few hundred thousand distinct CDR3 sequences listed, around a sixth are singletons. The specimen sequenced was naive T cells sorted from blood. These receptors were collected from a man aged 50 to 60 in good health. CDR3s leave out the opening cysteine and the closing phenylalanine or tryptophan. Clone size appears in some rows only: once, few, many, or a class for an expanded clone.

CDR3aa	abundance	v_gene	j_gene
ASSYHLRVAKNIQY	.	TRBV6-2/TRBV6-3	TRBJ2-4
ASSQNGYNSPLH	.	TRBV7-9	TRBJ1-6
SAKGLYNQPQH	many	TRBV20-1	TRBJ1-5
ATSRGATDTQY	many	TRBV15	TRBJ2-3
SAREGTSGRSGQY	many	TRBV20-1	TRBJ2-7
SAGTTNTGELF	many	TRBV29-1	TRBJ2-2
ASSQVAGYGYT	many	TRBV14	TRBJ1-2
SGTGPNTEAF	.	TRBV20-1	TRBJ1-1
AISGGGVSRETQY	.	TRBV10-3	TRBJ2-5
ASTLGALGRNEQF	.	TRBV27	TRBJ2-1
ASSGGSAYEQY	few	TRBV12-3/TRBV12-4	TRBJ2-7
ATSRDGRGSEAF	many	TRBV15	TRBJ1-1
ASSLLGVPEAF	.	TRBV7-9	TRBJ1-1
SARVLAETTDTQY	many	TRBV20-1	TRBJ2-3
ASSRTGGNSPLH	.	TRBV5-1	TRBJ1-6
ASSLALADETYEQY	.	TRBV7-9	TRBJ2-7
ASSPLFGQGAPMNTEAF	.	TRBV9	TRBJ1-1
ASSQGPNSPLH	many	TRBV14	TRBJ1-6
SAQIDGTRWLFF	.	TRBV20-1	TRBJ1-4
ASSLAGVYNEQF	many	TRBV7-9	TRBJ2-1
ASTDRGEAF	many	TRBV12-3/TRBV12-4	TRBJ1-1
ASSLVLGGETQY	.	TRBV11-2	TRBJ2-5
SASGTSGGLSYNEQF	many	TRBV20-1	TRBJ2-1
AISERRHGGGATGELF	few	TRBV10-3	TRBJ2-2
ASSEQATSTDTQY	.	TRBV2	TRBJ2-3
ATSAGDRFGNTIY	few	TRBV24-1	TRBJ1-3
ASSYSYRNEKLF	few	TRBV6-5	TRBJ1-4
ASSSRAISGHRNTEAF	.	TRBV5-1	TRBJ1-1
ASSTIYGGGNEQF	.	TRBV27	TRBJ2-1
ASSSRGGPVSGANVLT	.	TRBV27	TRBJ2-6
ASMSGGYNEQF	.	TRBV5-6	TRBJ2-1
ASSQYRGYEQF	many	TRBV7-3	TRBJ2-1
SVEDSQLNHYGYT	.	TRBV29-1	TRBJ1-2
SVENRATGELF	.	TRBV29-1	TRBJ2-2
ASSLATGASYEQY	many	TRBV5-1	TRBJ2-7
ATSLTGTNYNEQF	few	TRBV24-1	TRBJ2-1
ASSPYTGAEQY	.	TRBV28	TRBJ2-7
ASSRGQLNQPQH	many	TRBV12-3/TRBV12-4	TRBJ1-5
ASGREGGPPEAF	.	TRBV12-3/TRBV12-4	TRBJ1-1
ASSLARDGNYGYT	few	TRBV5-6	TRBJ1-2
ASSGGVLNEQF	.	TRBV25-1	TRBJ2-1
ASSPGPPYNEQF	many	TRBV7-8	TRBJ2-1
ASSPQRGADTQY	.	TRBV7-2	TRBJ2-3
SVRSTGTFTDTQY	.	TRBV29-1	TRBJ2-3
AISGRQGYGYT	.	TRBV10-3	TRBJ1-2
ASGQLNSYEQY	.	TRBV10-3	TRBJ2-7
ETSPGGNTEAF	.	TRBV9	TRBJ1-1
AISETVRTDTQY	few	TRBV10-3	TRBJ2-3
ASSLNVAGGQETQY	few	TRBV7-2	TRBJ2-5
ASSFGQGGSSEQF	once	TRBV5-1	TRBJ2-1
ASSLGTSGRRTDTQY	.	TRBV5-1	TRBJ2-3
ASSLEGDSNQPQH	many	TRBV5-1	TRBJ1-5
ASRPAVETQY	few	TRBV7-9	TRBJ2-5
ATARRENTEAF	many	TRBV24-1	TRBJ1-1
ASSPKTGTVSSYEQY	many	TRBV7-9	TRBJ2-7
ASRNSGGAWEQF	many	TRBV12-3/TRBV12-4	TRBJ2-1
ASSVGQGTEAF	.	TRBV9	TRBJ1-1
ASQRRLNTEAF	.	TRBV28	TRBJ1-1
ATSRATSGSTDTQY	.	TRBV15	TRBJ2-3